These 21 T cell receptor beta chains originate from one sample sequenced in a study of Ad26.COV2.S vaccination and SARS-CoV-2 variants. Sequencing was performed with immunoSEQ multiplex PCR; in TCRdb, only in-frame clones are kept and a portion is missing. The sample comprises about 680,000 clones, 89% of which are singletons, and roughly 1.5% rests with the top ten. The treatment denotes: about 20 received Ad26.COV2.S at low or high dose, single or two shots; 5 received placebo; per-sample allocation not given. Day 63 after the first injection of vaccine or placebo was the sampling time. The sample here was peripheral blood, taken in a trial of Ad26.COV2.S vaccine versus placebo. These receptors were obtained from a person aged 18 to 65 who received the Ad26.COV2.S COVID-19 vaccine or a placebo.

The chain has TRBV27 and TRBJ2-2; weak D call: TRBD2 (5 bases). Per germline, CDR1 MNHEY and CDR2 SMNVEV (reference sequence). This CDR3 is 14 amino acids long. V lost 2 bases, J lost 1 base, and 5 bases lay in between. The CDR3 DNA follows: TGTGCCAGCAGTTTAGGGAGGAACACCGGGGAGCTGTTTTTT. This encodes CASSLGRNTGELFF.

The chain has TRBV4-3 and TRBJ1-1, with a possible D match to TRBD1 (5 bases). Trimming left V 4 bases short and J 1 base short, with 13 bases between. Germline V gene sequence: CDR1 LGHNA, CDR2 YSLEER. The CDR3 spans 15 residues. CDR3 sequence (DNA): TGCGCCAGCAGCCTCCTCGGGGCGAGGAACACTGAAGCTTTCTTT. This gives the protein CASSLLGARNTEAFF.

The chain uses TRBV19 and TRBJ2-1; tentatively, D is TRBD1 (5 bases). Trimming shortened V by 4 bases and J by 1 base, and 17 bases separated the two germline ends. Germline V gene lookup returns CDR1 LNHDA and CDR2 SQIVND (reference sequence). The CDR3 is made up of 17 amino acids. CDR3 sequence reads: CASSRSWGLGSYNEQFF. The CDR3 region has the DNA TGTGCCAGTAGTAGAAGTTGGGGCTTGGGGTCCTACAATGAGCAGTTCTTC.

This clone was observed a few times. Other nucleotide sequences from this sample produce the same CDR3. V is TRBV6-2 or TRBV6-3 and J is TRBJ1-2, with D perhaps matching TRBD1 (5 bases). V lost 4 bases to trimming and J lost 4 bases, with 7 bases between them. The germline V gene has CDR1 MNHEY and CDR2 SVGEGT. The CDR3 runs to 12 residues. CDR3 sequence reads: CASSLDSYGYTF. CDR3 nucleotides: TGTGCCAGCAGTTTAGACAGCTATGGCTACACCTTC.

This rearrangement joins TRBV5-1 to TRBJ1-1; 8 bases are a match to TRBD1. Germline V CDR1 and CDR2: SGHRS, YFSETQ. J gave up 4 bases and V 0 bases, and 5 bases lay outside the gene matches. This CDR3 spans 15 amino acids. DNA for the CDR3: TGCGCCAGCAGCTTGGGGACAGGGCGAGCCACTGAAGCTTTCTTT. It specifies CASSLGTGRATEAFF.

This chain links TRBV24-1 with TRBJ2-7; D is unclear. V was clipped by 1 base and J by 9 bases, with 9 bases between them. CDR1 and CDR2 from the germline V gene are KGHDR and SFDVKD. CDR3 length: 12 residues. CDR3 coding DNA: TGTGCCACCAGTGATTTAAACGGACCGCAGTACTTC. Amino acid sequence: CATSDLNGPQYF.

The chain links TRBV5-1 to TRBJ2-1; no definite D call. The CDR3 has 13 amino acids. CDR1 and CDR2 (germline): SGHRS, YFSETQ. V lost 0 bases and J 4 bases, leaving 5 bases between the germline ends. CDR3 sequence reads: CASSLEVYNEQFF. DNA of the CDR3: TGCGCCAGCAGCTTGGAGGTGTACAATGAGCAGTTCTTC. Together with reference TRBV5-1 and TRBJ2-1, the CDR3 gives the full variable domain: KAGVTQTPRYLIKTRGQQVTLSCSPISGHRSVSWYQQTPGQGLQFLFEYFSETQRNKGNFPGRFSGRQFSNSRSEMNVSTLELGDSALYLCASSLEVYNEQFFGPGTRLTVL.

CDR3 nucleotide sequence: TGTGCCAGAAGCTTATGTCGATCCTCAGGATTTTTCTTC. Translating it yields CARSLCRSSGFFF. V is TRBV7-5 and J is TRBJ2-1; TRBD1 is the table's D call and was not checked against the DNA. TRBV7-5 is shown as a pseudogene. The CDR3 has 13 residues.

This clone was recorded only once. The rearrangement joins TRBV11-2 to TRBJ1-3; D gene unclear. The V and J ends lost 1 base and 7 bases respectively, with 8 bases between them. Germline assignment: CDR1 SGHAT and CDR2 FQNNGV. The CDR3 runs 13 residues. DNA of the CDR3: TGTGCCAGCAGCTTAGGGGGTTGGAACACCATATATTTT. It codes for CASSLGGWNTIYF.

V is TRBV27 and J is TRBJ1-6, with 11 bases that match TRBD1. The V gene's germline CDR1 is MNHEY and CDR2 SMNVEV (reference sequence). J gave up 7 bases and V 3 bases, and 5 bases lay outside the gene matches. The CDR3 is made up of 16 amino acids. The CDR3 region is CASSLGTGGFNSPLHF. The DNA for the CDR3 is TGTGCCAGCAGTTTGGGGACAGGGGGGTTCAATTCACCCCTCCACTTT.

This chain joins TRBV5-1 and TRBJ2-3; D call uncertain. V shed 4 bases and J shed 9 bases, with 6 bases lying between them. Looked up from germline, CDR1 is SGHRS and CDR2 is YFSETQ. CDR3 length: 10 amino acids. The CDR3 spells CASSELTQYF. DNA for the CDR3: TGCGCCAGCAGCGAATTGACGCAGTATTTT.

The CDR3 DNA reads as TGTGCCAGCAGCTCAGGGGGCTGGGAGAACACTGAAGCTTTCTTT. Translation: CASSSGGWENTEAFF. The chain has TRBV7-9 and TRBJ1-1, with 8 positions matching TRBD1. The CDR3 spans 15 residues. Losses at the gene ends were 4 bases for V and 1 base for J; bases not matched to a gene: 5. CDR1 SEHNR and CDR2 FQNEAQ come from the germline V gene (reference sequence).

The chain carries TRBV12-3 or TRBV12-4 and TRBJ2-7; tentative D call: TRBD1 (5 bases). The V and J ends lost 5 bases and 4 bases respectively, with 12 bases between them. The CDR3 extends over 13 amino acids. The chain's CDR3 is CASSRTQGYEQYF. The CDR3 DNA reads TGTGCCAGCAGTCGCACTCAGGGATACGAGCAGTACTTC.

This chain uses TRBV11-2 with TRBJ1-2; D call uncertain. CDR1 is SGHAT and CDR2 is FQNNGV in the germline V gene. V was cut by 5 bases and J by 8 bases, with 18 bases left in between. CDR3 size: 14 residues. DNA for the CDR3: TGTGCCAGCAGCCCGCTAGGAGGGCTCTGGGGCTACACCTTC. It specifies CASSPLGGLWGYTF.

The rearrangement uses TRBV12-3 or TRBV12-4 and TRBJ2-7, with D possibly TRBD1 on 6 matching bases. The CDR3 runs to 13 residues. V was clipped by 8 bases and J by 6 bases, with 17 bases between them. For the CDR3, the DNA is TGTGCCAGCGGGACAACCGGGACGGGCGAGCAGTACTTC. As protein: CASGTTGTGEQYF.

The chain uses TRBV14 and TRBJ2-3; D is possibly TRBD1 (5 bases). Germline lookup yields CDR1 SGHDN and CDR2 FVKESK. Deletions cut 4 bases from V and 2 bases from J, with 13 bases between. This CDR3 has 15 amino acids. CDR3 sequence (DNA): TGTGCCAGCAGCCCCTACAGGACCTCCACAGATACGCAGTATTTT. It specifies CASSPYRTSTDTQYF. The variable domain in full, completed from reference TRBV14 and TRBJ2-3, reads EAGVTQFPSHSVIEKGQTVTLRCDPISGHDNLYWYRRVMGKEIKFLLHFVKESKQDESGMPNNRFLAERTGGTYSTLKVQPAELEDSGVYFCASSPYRTSTDTQYFGPGTRLTVL.

V gene TRBV5-1 combines with J gene TRBJ1-5; TRBD1 matches 7 bases. Losses at the gene ends were 5 bases for V and 3 bases for J; bases not matched to a gene: 5. Germline-derived CDR1 and CDR2 are SGHRS and YFSETQ. This CDR3 is 14 amino acids long. Written as DNA, the CDR3 is TGCGCCAGCAGTCCGACAGGGTTCAATCAGCCCCAGCATTTT. The encoded protein is CASSPTGFNQPQHF.

The chain is built from TRBV30 and TRBJ2-7; D is unclear. Germline assignment: CDR1 GTSNPN and CDR2 SVGIG (reference sequence). Trimming stripped 2 bases from V and 5 bases from J, with 10 bases between. The CDR3 contains 12 residues. CDR3: CAWSPSGHEQYF. The CDR3 coding sequence is TGTGCCTGGAGTCCCTCCGGCCACGAGCAGTACTTC.

This clone was seen a few times. This rearrangement joins TRBV29-1 to TRBJ2-7; TRBD1 agrees at 8 bases. CDR3 length: 14 amino acids. Germline trimming cut 5 bases from V and 6 bases from J; bases unmatched to any gene: 12. Germline V gives CDR1 SQVTM, CDR2 ANQGSEA. The CDR3 sequence is CSVLRTGMPSEQYF. The CDR3 nucleotides read TGCAGCGTTCTCCGGACAGGGATGCCCTCCGAGCAGTACTTC.

The V and J genes are TRBV19 and TRBJ2-5; D not certain. This CDR3 region has 13 residues. V was trimmed by 5 bases and J by 2 bases, leaving 9 bases between them. Germline V lookup: CDR1 LNHDA, CDR2 SQIVND (reference sequence). CDR3 nucleotides: TGTGCCAGTAGTGTGACCATTCAAGAGACCCAGTACTTC. Its translation is CASSVTIQETQYF.

The chain has TRBV6-2 or TRBV6-3 and TRBJ2-2; D is tentatively TRBD1 or TRBD2 (6 bases each). This CDR3 comprises 16 residues. The V end was cut by 2 bases, the J end by 3 bases, with 13 bases between. Germline CDR1 MNHEY, CDR2 SVGEGT. The CDR3, as DNA: TGTGCCAGCAGTTACACCCGGGGGCTATACACCGGGGAGCTGTTTTTT. This sequence encodes CASSYTRGLYTGELFF.